The 12 T cell receptor beta chains in this list originate from one sample, sequenced in a study of CD8 T cells in Susac syndrome. When the RNA was reverse transcribed, random hexamers were used with an input of about 0.5 to 1 ug. TCRdb ran MiXCR on the immunoSEQ multiplex PCR reads and lists one entry per CDR3 protein. The sample lists fewer than 200,000 distinct CDR3 sequences, approximately 94% occurring once. Specimen: CD4+ T cells from PBMCs. The receptors shown here come from a human donor with Susac syndrome.

The chain joins TRBV7-2 to TRBJ1-6; maybe TRBD1 (5 bases). Germline V CDR1 and CDR2: SGHTA, FQGNSA. The CDR3 is made up of 13 amino acids. V was shortened by 2 bases and J by 8 bases, with 7 bases between the two germline ends. The CDR3 DNA follows: TGTGCCAGCAGCTTATCCAGGGATTCACCCCTCCACTTT. It specifies CASSLSRDSPLHF.

The chain uses TRBV6-5 and TRBJ1-2; 11 positions agree with TRBD1. With V trimmed by 5 bases and J by 4 bases, 3 bases remained unmatched. The germline CDR1 and CDR2 sequences are MNHEY and SVGAGI. The CDR3 has 14 amino acids. The CDR3 DNA reads TGTGCCAGCAGTCGGACAGGGGGCGCCTATGGCTACACCTTC. It yields the protein CASSRTGGAYGYTF.

V usage is TRBV29-1 and J usage is TRBJ2-5; 8 bases map to TRBD2. Germline-derived CDR1 and CDR2 are SQVTM and ANQGSEA. The CDR3 runs to 15 residues. Trimming cost V 4 bases and J 1 base; bases outside gene matches: 8. CDR3 DNA: TGCAGCGTTGGGCTCCCGGGGGGGGCCCAAGAGACCCAGTACTTC. Amino acid sequence: CSVGLPGGAQETQYF.

The rearrangement uses TRBV14 and TRBJ2-7; tentative D call: TRBD1 (6 bases). The CDR3 consists of 14 residues. CDR1 SGHDN and CDR2 FVKESK come from the germline V gene. The V gene lost 5 bases and the J gene lost 3 bases, with 14 bases spanning the gap. The CDR3 is CASSEAGDIYEQYF. The CDR3 DNA reads as TGTGCCAGCAGCGAAGCTGGGGACATCTACGAGCAGTACTTC.

The sample holds one count of this clonotype. V usage is TRBV29-1 and J usage is TRBJ2-2, with 10 nucleotides matching TRBD1. This CDR3 comprises 16 residues. Germline CDR1 SQVTM, CDR2 ANQGSEA. After removal of 0 bases from V and 4 bases from J, the junction contained 5 bases not matched to a gene. CDR3 in amino acids: CSVEEGGDRGTGELFF. The DNA for the CDR3 is TGCAGCGTTGAAGAGGGGGGGGACAGGGGCACCGGGGAGCTGTTTTTT.

This clonotype was recorded once. The chain has TRBV30 and TRBJ2-7; D is uncertain. The length of the CDR3 is 11 residues. The germline V and J ends were trimmed by 5 bases and 0 bases, with 5 bases remaining between them. Germline V CDR1 and CDR2: GTSNPN, SVGIG (reference sequence). DNA for the CDR3: TGTGCCTGGGCCGACTCCTACGAGCAGTACTTC. Translation gives CAWADSYEQYF.

V and J are TRBV7-9 and TRBJ1-2; D may be TRBD1 (6 bases). CDR1 and CDR2 from the germline V gene are SEHNR and FQNEAQ (reference sequence). The CDR3 contains 14 residues. With 5 bases removed from V and 8 bases from J, the gap between germline ends came to 18 bases. The CDR3 region has the DNA TGTGCCAGCAGCCCAATGGGGGGCGCGAGCGGCTACACCTTC. It translates to CASSPMGGASGYTF.

This chain uses TRBV6-5 with TRBJ2-3; maybe TRBD2 (5 bases). This CDR3 is built from 15 residues. Germline V lookup: CDR1 MNHEY, CDR2 SVGAGI. V was pared by 8 bases and J by 1 base, with 16 bases between. In DNA form, the CDR3 reads TGTGCCAGCGGTTTTGAGGGAAGAGGCACAGATACGCAGTATTTT. Its protein is CASGFEGRGTDTQYF.

The rearrangement joins TRBV20-1 to TRBJ1-1; D not resolved. This CDR3 has 14 amino acids. The V and J ends lost 0 bases and 1 base respectively, with 9 bases between them. Germline values: CDR1 DFQATT, CDR2 SNEGSKA (reference sequence). This CDR3 reads CSARDHRGNTEAFF. The DNA for the CDR3 is TGCAGTGCTAGAGATCATAGAGGGAACACTGAAGCTTTCTTT.

The V gene is TRBV7-2, the J gene TRBJ1-6; tentatively, D is TRBD1 (5 bases). This CDR3 contains 15 residues. The germline V gene encodes CDR1 SGHTA and CDR2 FQGNSA. V was trimmed by 5 bases and J by 0 bases, leaving 8 bases between them. The CDR3 here is CASSPGGSYNSPLHF. CDR3 DNA sequence: TGTGCCAGCAGCCCGGGGGGCTCCTATAATTCACCCCTCCACTTT.

J is TRBJ2-3 and V is TRBV7-9; maybe TRBD2 (5 bases). Trimming took off 3 bases at V and 0 bases at J, with 10 bases between the two ends. CDR1 is SEHNR and CDR2 is FQNEAQ in the germline V gene (reference sequence). CDR3 length: 15 residues. For the CDR3, the DNA is TGTGCCAGCAGCTTTGCTAGCCCTAGCACAGATACGCAGTATTTT. Its translation is CASSFASPSTDTQYF.

This chain connects TRBV6-5 to TRBJ2-1; 7 bases line up with TRBD1. The V gene end was trimmed by 6 bases and the J gene end by 6 bases; junction bases not matched to a gene: 8. The CDR3 has 14 amino acids. Per germline, CDR1 MNHEY and CDR2 SVGAGI. CDR3 bases: TGTGCCAGCAGCAGGGACAGCTACGGCAATGAGCAGTTCTTC. It yields the protein CASSRDSYGNEQFF.